Below are 32 T cell receptor beta chains sequenced from a single sample in a study of T cell responses to AZD1222 COVID-19 vaccine (dated by TCRdb to the early 2020s). The method was the immunoSEQ multiplex PCR assay. TCRdb retrieved this table from immuneACCESS and kept in-frame rearrangements only. Not all clones are present; in checked studies, unresolved V genes account for under half, and no reason is known for the remainder. A total of some 140,000 clones appear in this sample, nearly 95% of them only once. More than 0.7% of the sample goes to the ten largest clones. Explained via the paper, the time point label denotes: baseline before first vaccination. The sample was peripheral blood, taken on day 0 of AZD1222 vaccination. The receptor source for this set is an adult in good health.

The gene calls are TRBV11-2 and TRBJ1-2; D remains ambiguous. The CDR3 covers 13 residues. The germline V and J ends were trimmed by 5 bases and 3 bases, with 10 bases remaining between them. Germline-derived CDR1 and CDR2 are SGHAT and FQNNGV. The chain's CDR3 is CASSGGLYYGYTF. The DNA for the CDR3 is TGTGCCAGCAGCGGAGGCCTCTACTATGGCTACACCTTC.

A single count supports this clone. The chain links TRBV7-8 to TRBJ2-5; D gene ambiguous. CDR1 SGHVS and CDR2 FQNEAQ come from the germline V gene. The CDR3 is 14 residues long. The V end lost 1 base, the J end lost 2 bases, and 8 bases lay between the germline ends. The CDR3 DNA reads TGTGCCAGCAGCTTAGGGTGGTCTCAAGAGACCCAGTACTTC. It is translated as CASSLGWSQETQYF.

The chain has TRBV10-3 and TRBJ2-7; the D gene is possibly TRBD2 (5 bases). V gave up 0 bases and J gave up 3 bases, with 9 bases separating them. Germline V CDR1 and CDR2: ENHRY, SYGVKD. The CDR3 contains 14 residues. The CDR3 region is CAISESEVFYEQYF. The CDR3 DNA reads TGTGCCATCAGTGAGTCGGAGGTTTTCTACGAGCAGTACTTC.

This chain links TRBV11-2 with TRBJ2-7, with D hard to call. CDR1 SGHAT and CDR2 FQNNGV come from the germline V gene. Trimming cost V 2 bases and J 2 bases, with 7 bases left between them. The CDR3 runs to 13 residues. This chain's CDR3 is CASSLPITYEQYF. For the CDR3, the DNA is TGTGCCAGCAGCTTACCAATCACCTACGAGCAGTACTTC.

In DNA form, the CDR3 reads TGCAGTGCTAGTGGCTATGGACTGCGGAGCAATCAGCCCCAGCATTTT. It yields the protein CSASGYGLRSNQPQHF. The rearrangement joins TRBV20-1 to TRBJ1-5; D gene ambiguous. Germline CDR1 reads DFQATT; CDR2 reads SNEGSKA (reference sequence). The CDR3 is 16 residues long. V lost 3 bases to trimming and J lost 1 base, with 16 bases between them.

This chain connects TRBV4-1 to TRBJ1-5, with TRBD1 matching over 11 bases. CDR3 length: 17 residues. The V gene end was trimmed by 5 bases and the J gene end by 3 bases; junction bases not matched to a gene: 9. The germline gives CDR1 MGHRA, CDR2 YSYEKL. The CDR3 protein is CASSTRGQGGVNQPQHF. For the CDR3, the DNA is TGCGCCAGCAGCACGCGGGGACAGGGGGGAGTCAATCAGCCCCAGCATTTT.

The genes are TRBV12-3 or TRBV12-4 and TRBJ1-3, with D unclear. The CDR3 is 12 amino acids. V gave up 7 bases and J gave up 0 bases, with 4 bases separating them. CDR3 sequence (DNA): TGTGCCAGCATGACCTCTGGAAACACCATATATTTT. This codes for CASMTSGNTIYF.

The chain employs TRBV3-1 (or the pseudogene TRBV3-2) and TRBJ1-6; TRBD1 aligns across 7 bases. V shed 1 base and J 10 bases; nucleotides not matched to a gene: 16. The germline V gene encodes CDR1 LGHDT and CDR2 YNNKEL (reference sequence). CDR3 length: 18 amino acids. CDR3: CASSQVHNRGPEGSPLHF. DNA for the CDR3: TGTGCCAGCAGCCAAGTTCATAACAGGGGACCAGAAGGATCACCCCTCCACTTT.

This clone was found once. This rearrangement joins TRBV6-2 or TRBV6-3 to TRBJ1-3; D not certain. The V end lost 6 bases, the J end lost 0 bases, and 18 bases lay between the germline ends. This CDR3 is built from 17 residues. In germline, CDR1 is MNHEY, CDR2 SVGEGT. Here the CDR3 reads CASSTSAGYFSGNTIYF. The CDR3 bases are TGTGCCAGCAGCACCTCGGCGGGCTATTTCTCTGGAAACACCATATATTTT.

The chain links TRBV5-4 to TRBJ1-2, with D perhaps matching TRBD1 (6 bases). CDR3 length: 14 residues. Germline CDR1 is SGHNT and CDR2 is YYREEE (reference sequence). Trimming shortened V by 0 bases and J by 3 bases, and 9 bases separated the two germline ends. CDR3: CASSLAGADYGYTF. CDR3 DNA sequence: TGTGCCAGCAGCTTGGCGGGGGCGGACTATGGCTACACCTTC.

J is TRBJ1-2 and V is TRBV29-1; weak D call: TRBD1 (6 bases). The CDR3 consists of 15 residues. V was cut by 6 bases and J by 4 bases, with 21 bases left in between. In germline, CDR1 is SQVTM, CDR2 ANQGSEA. CDR3 in amino acids: CSVRDYRVNPYGYTF. The DNA of the CDR3 is TGCAGCGTGCGGGACTACAGGGTAAACCCCTATGGCTACACCTTC.

The rearrangement links TRBV5-1 to TRBJ1-1; possible D gene TRBD1, 5 bases. Germline assignment: CDR1 SGHRS and CDR2 YFSETQ. The CDR3 runs to 13 residues. With 3 bases removed from V and 5 bases from J, the gap between germline ends came to 11 bases. Written as DNA, the CDR3 is TGCGCCAGCAGCTGGACCGAGGGGACTGAAGCTTTCTTT. Translation gives CASSWTEGTEAFF.

This clone was recorded once. This chain uses TRBV7-9 with TRBJ2-1; TRBD2 is a possible D gene (7 bases). Germline lookup yields CDR1 SEHNR and CDR2 FQNEAQ (reference sequence). The CDR3 length is 13 residues. V lost 5 bases, J lost 6 bases, and 11 bases lay in between. The CDR3: CASSPGGINEQFF. As DNA, the CDR3 is TGTGCCAGCAGCCCGGGGGGCATCAATGAGCAGTTCTTC.

This chain links TRBV4-1 with TRBJ1-5; D call uncertain. The V end was cut by 4 bases, the J end by 5 bases, with 9 bases between. The germline V gene has CDR1 MGHRA and CDR2 YSYEKL. This CDR3 is built from 13 residues. The CDR3 loop reads CASSPEGHQPQHF. The DNA for the CDR3 is TGCGCCAGCAGCCCTGAAGGTCATCAGCCCCAGCATTTT.

The sample holds one count of this clone. The chain uses TRBV29-1 and TRBJ1-1; D might be TRBD1 (6 bases). The CDR3 spans 12 residues. V lost 7 bases, J lost 1 base, and 10 bases lay in between. Germline CDR1 is SQVTM and CDR2 is ANQGSEA. The CDR3 bases are TGCAGCGGGGGGACAACGAACACTGAAGCTTTCTTT. This encodes CSGGTTNTEAFF.

CDR3 in amino acids: CASSPPRMNTEAFF. CDR3 DNA: TGTGCCAGCAGCCCCCCCCGGATGAACACTGAAGCTTTCTTT. J is TRBJ1-1 and V is TRBV11-1, with D unclear. The CDR3 loop spans 14 amino acids. The germline V gene has CDR1 SGHAT and CDR2 FQDESV (reference sequence). The germline V and J ends were trimmed by 5 bases and 0 bases, with 10 bases remaining between them.

The rearrangement uses TRBV15 and TRBJ2-7; D remains unclear. CDR1 and CDR2 from the germline V gene are LNHNV and YYDKDF (reference sequence). The CDR3 totals 13 residues. The germline V and J ends were trimmed by 6 bases and 0 bases, with 9 bases remaining between them. This chain's CDR3 is CATSRWGSYEQYF. The CDR3 DNA reads as TGTGCCACCAGTAGATGGGGCTCCTACGAGCAGTACTTC.

V is TRBV19 and J is TRBJ2-7; 7 bases map to TRBD2. CDR1 is LNHDA and CDR2 is SQIVND in the germline V gene (reference sequence). The CDR3 is 12 residues long. J was trimmed by 2 bases and V by 7 bases; bases with no gene match: 2. The CDR3 DNA reads TGTGCCAGTAAGGGAGGGGCCTACGAGCAGTACTTC. The encoded protein is CASKGGAYEQYF.

The gene calls are TRBV6-5 and TRBJ1-5; a weak D match, TRBD1 (6 bases). Between the trimmed V and J ends, which lost 6 bases and 9 bases, there was a span of 15 bases. The CDR3 consists of 13 residues. The germline V gene has CDR1 MNHEY and CDR2 SVGAGI. The CDR3 is CASSRDTPRPQHF. CDR3 nucleotides: TGTGCCAGCAGCCGGGACACCCCAAGGCCCCAGCATTTT.

The gene calls are TRBV19 and TRBJ2-7, with D perhaps matching TRBD1 (5 bases). Germline loops: CDR1 LNHDA, CDR2 SQIVND (reference sequence). With 5 bases removed from V and 2 bases from J, the gap between germline ends came to 16 bases. The CDR3 runs 15 residues. CDR3 sequence: CASSSTGLRTYEQYF. The CDR3 DNA follows: TGTGCCAGTAGTTCCACAGGCCTCCGAACCTACGAGCAGTACTTC.

The chain uses TRBV27 and TRBJ1-5; D remains ambiguous. The CDR3 has 18 residues. CDR1 is MNHEY, CDR2 SMNVEV, per germline (reference sequence). Trimming pared 6 bases from V and 0 bases from J, leaving 21 bases between. The CDR3 sequence is CASSLFGPHLYSNQPQHF. CDR3 in DNA: TGTGCCAGCAGCCTATTCGGACCCCACCTGTATAGCAATCAGCCCCAGCATTTT.

This sequence joins TRBV7-2 and TRBJ2-1; 10 positions match TRBD2. CDR3 size: 15 residues. V lost 4 bases, J lost 2 bases, and 2 bases stayed unmatched. Germline lookup yields CDR1 SGHTA and CDR2 FQGNSA. CDR3 amino acids: CASSSLAGAYNEQFF. The CDR3 nucleotides are TGTGCCAGCAGCTCTCTAGCGGGGGCCTACAATGAGCAGTTCTTC.

CDR3 bases: TGTGCCAGCAGCTTAGAGGGGCAGGGACCCACTGAAGCTTTCTTT. Amino acid sequence: CASSLEGQGPTEAFF. The chain combines TRBV7-2 with TRBJ1-1, with D tentatively TRBD1 (5 bases). V shed 1 base and J shed 4 bases, with 13 bases lying between them. Germline values: CDR1 SGHTA, CDR2 FQGNSA. There are 15 residues in the CDR3.

The J gene is TRBJ2-2, the V gene TRBV9; 8 nucleotides line up with TRBD1. CDR1 SGDLS and CDR2 YYNGEE come from the germline V gene. Losses at the gene ends were 7 bases for V and 4 bases for J; bases not matched to a gene: 3. CDR3 length equals 13 residues. The CDR3 sequence is CASRTGGTGELFF. CDR3 sequence (DNA): TGTGCCAGCCGTACAGGGGGCACCGGGGAGCTGTTTTTT.

The V call is TRBV11-3, the J call TRBJ1-3; D call uncertain. Per germline, CDR1 SGHNT and CDR2 YENEEA. The CDR3 consists of 17 residues. V lost 5 bases, J lost 0 bases, and 17 bases lay in between. As DNA, the CDR3 is TGTGCCAGCAGCCAACCGCCGACGAGATCCTCTGGAAACACCATATATTTT. It encodes CASSQPPTRSSGNTIYF. Full variable domain (remainder filled in from reference TRBV11-3 and TRBJ1-3): EAGVVQSPRYKIIEKKQPVAFWCNPISGHNTLYWYLQNLGQGPELLIRYENEEAVDDSQLPKDRFSAERLKGVDSTLKIQPAELGDSAVYLCASSQPPTRSSGNTIYFGEGSWLTVV.

This CDR3 is CASSRAYNEQFF. The CDR3 DNA reads as TGTGCCAGCAGCCGGGCCTACAATGAGCAGTTCTTC. The chain combines TRBV11-2 with TRBJ2-1; D gene uncertain. Trimming stripped 5 bases from V and 2 bases from J, with 4 bases between. This CDR3 has 12 amino acids. Germline assignment: CDR1 SGHAT and CDR2 FQNNGV.

The chain recombines TRBV5-5 with TRBJ2-6; no clear D gene. V was pared by 0 bases and J by 1 base, with 5 bases between. Germline V gene lookup returns CDR1 SGHKS and CDR2 YYEKEE (reference sequence). CDR3 length: 15 amino acids. CDR3: CASSLVRSGANVLTF. CDR3 DNA: TGTGCCAGCAGCTTGGTTAGGTCTGGGGCCAACGTCCTGACTTTC.

This chain links TRBV7-9 with TRBJ2-1; D gene uncertain. Deletions cut 2 bases from V and 6 bases from J, with 14 bases between. This CDR3 has 15 residues. Germline V gene sequence: CDR1 SEHNR, CDR2 FQNEAQ (reference sequence). CDR3 DNA sequence: TGTGCCAGCAGCTTAAGGGCTGTAAACTTCAATGAGCAGTTCTTC. Residues: CASSLRAVNFNEQFF.

The chain recombines TRBV9 with TRBJ1-3; 8 bases are a match to TRBD1. Germline lookup yields CDR1 SGDLS and CDR2 YYNGEE. The junction had 3 bases not matched to a gene; V was cut back by 4 bases and J by 0 bases. The CDR3 spans 15 residues. CDR3 residues: CASSSDRVSGNTIYF. The CDR3 DNA reads TGTGCCAGCAGCTCGGACAGGGTCTCTGGAAACACCATATATTTT. The complete variable domain, with remaining parts taken from reference TRBV9 and TRBJ1-3, reads DSGVTQTPKHLITATGQRVTLRCSPRSGDLSVYWYQQSLDQGLQFLIQYYNGEERAKGNILERFSAQQFPDLHSELNLSSLELGDSALYFCASSSDRVSGNTIYFGEGSWLTVV.

The rearrangement links TRBV19 to TRBJ1-1, with 8 bases that match TRBD1. The CDR3 contains 15 residues. Germline V gene sequence: CDR1 LNHDA, CDR2 SQIVND (reference sequence). Trimming removed 6 bases from V and 7 bases from J; junction bases left unmatched: 13. CDR3: CASRGGQEHEREAFF. The CDR3 DNA reads as TGTGCCAGTAGAGGGGGACAGGAGCACGAGCGTGAAGCTTTCTTT.

V and J are TRBV9 and TRBJ1-2; 7 bases fit TRBD1. Trimming at V came to 4 bases and at J to 5 bases, leaving 8 bases not matched to a gene. There are 14 residues in the CDR3. The germline CDR1 and CDR2 sequences are SGDLS and YYNGEE. The CDR3 DNA sequence: TGTGCCAGCAGCCCCAGGACAGGAACATATGGCTACACCTTC. Translation: CASSPRTGTYGYTF.

This clone is a singleton in its sample. The J gene is TRBJ1-4, the V gene TRBV27; D gene uncertain. Germline V gene lookup returns CDR1 MNHEY and CDR2 SMNVEV (reference sequence). V was pared by 5 bases and J by 0 bases, with 10 bases between. CDR3 length equals 15 residues. The CDR3 spells CASSEAWTTNEKLFF. Written as DNA, the CDR3 is TGTGCCAGCAGTGAGGCGTGGACAACTAATGAAAAACTGTTTTTT.